The TCR beta chain under discussion was sequenced for a study of OX40 agonist ivuxolimab in advanced cancers. Study as a whole: Partial responses occurred in Three dose-escalation patients, one with hepatocellular carcinoma and two with cutaneous melanoma. Study-wide points: What antigens the expanded peripheral T cells recognized was never established. There was clonal expansion of CD4+ and CD8+ blood T cells by week 6 at 0.1 to 3.0 mg/kg.

Sequencing used immunoSEQ multiplex PCR; TCRdb keeps in-frame clones, though not all of them. The top ten hold 25% to 40% of the sample, which has under 20,000 clones, around 74% seen once. Trimming cost V 3 bases and J 6 bases, with 12 bases left between them. Looked up from germline, CDR1 is ENHRY and CDR2 is SYGVKD. CDR3 length equals 13 residues. Exclusion of a patient followed from autoimmune disease history or systemic immunosuppression. As regards this clone: Its target is unknown.

The sample in question was CD4+ or CD8+ T cells sorted from blood, obtained in a trial of the OX40 agonist ivuxolimab. The sequence was collected from an adult with an advanced solid tumor such as melanoma, head and neck, liver or kidney cancer. The chain uses TRBV10-3 and TRBJ2-7; no clear D. CDR3 sequence (DNA): TGTGCCATCAGTGATGTGGTGGGAACCGAGCAGTACTTC. Its translation is CAISDVVGTEQYF.